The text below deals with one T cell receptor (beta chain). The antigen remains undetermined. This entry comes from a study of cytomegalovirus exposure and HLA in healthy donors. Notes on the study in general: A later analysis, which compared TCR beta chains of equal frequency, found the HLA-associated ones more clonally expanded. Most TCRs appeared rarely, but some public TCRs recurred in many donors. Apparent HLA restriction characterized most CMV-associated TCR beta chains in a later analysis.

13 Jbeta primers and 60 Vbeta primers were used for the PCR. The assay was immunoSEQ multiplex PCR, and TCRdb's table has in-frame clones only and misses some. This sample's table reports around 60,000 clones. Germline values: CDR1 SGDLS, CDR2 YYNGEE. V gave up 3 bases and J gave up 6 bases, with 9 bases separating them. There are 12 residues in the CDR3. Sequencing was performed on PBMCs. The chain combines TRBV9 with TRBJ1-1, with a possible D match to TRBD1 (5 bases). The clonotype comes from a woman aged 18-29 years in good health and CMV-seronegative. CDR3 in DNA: TGTGCCAGCAGCGCTCCGGGGGCTGAAGCTTTCTTT. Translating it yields CASSAPGAEAFF.